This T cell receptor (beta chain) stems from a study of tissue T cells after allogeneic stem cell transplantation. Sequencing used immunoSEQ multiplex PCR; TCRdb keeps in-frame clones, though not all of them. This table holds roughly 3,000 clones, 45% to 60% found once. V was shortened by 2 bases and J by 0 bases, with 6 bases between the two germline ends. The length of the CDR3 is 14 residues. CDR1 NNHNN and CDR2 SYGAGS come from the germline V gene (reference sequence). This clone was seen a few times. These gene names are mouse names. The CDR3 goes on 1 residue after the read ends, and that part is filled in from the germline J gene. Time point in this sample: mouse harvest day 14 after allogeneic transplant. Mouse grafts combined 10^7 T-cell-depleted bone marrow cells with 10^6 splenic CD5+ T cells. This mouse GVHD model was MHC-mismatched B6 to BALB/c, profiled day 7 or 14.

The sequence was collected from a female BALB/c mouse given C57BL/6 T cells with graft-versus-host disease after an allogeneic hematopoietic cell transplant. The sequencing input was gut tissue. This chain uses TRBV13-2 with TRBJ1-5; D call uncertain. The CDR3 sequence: CASGEQNNNQAPLF. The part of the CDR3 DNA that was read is TGTGCCAGCGGTGAACAAAATAACAACCAGGCTCCGCTT.